The rows below give T cell receptor beta chains drawn from one sample of a study of CD8+ T cells in alopecia areata. Using immunoSEQ multiplex PCR, the repertoire was profiled, and TCRdb retains in-frame clones only, with some absent. The sample consists of around 130,000 clones, 58% of them appearing once. The sample in question was CD4+ T cells sorted from blood, obtained at week 0. Source of these receptors: a human donor with alopecia areata. CDR3s include the opening cysteine and the closing phenylalanine or tryptophan. Each record gives: clone size, J gene, V gene, D gene, CDR3 protein, CDR3 DNA. The D gene is left open where the match is weak. Size values are once, few and many counts, or a class for expanded clones, and some rows have none.

clone_size: once
j_call: TRBJ2-5
v_call: TRBV7-2
d_call: NA
cdr3_aa: CASSIEFSGGLETQYF
cdr3_nt: TGTGCCAGCAGCATCGAGTTTTCGGGGGGCCTGGAGACCCAGTACTTC

clone_size: NA
j_call: TRBJ1-5
v_call: TRBV30
d_call: NA
cdr3_aa: CAWTQQQNQPQHF
cdr3_nt: TGTGCCTGGACCCAACAACAGAATCAGCCCCAGCATTTT

clone_size: NA
j_call: TRBJ2-2
v_call: TRBV30
d_call: NA
cdr3_aa: CAWSVLRLDTGELFF
cdr3_nt: TGTGCCTGGAGTGTACTCCGACTAGACACCGGGGAGCTGTTTTTT

clone_size: NA
j_call: TRBJ2-1
v_call: TRBV7-2
d_call: TRBD1
cdr3_aa: CASSRTGINEQFF
cdr3_nt: TGTGCCAGCAGCCGGACAGGGATCAATGAGCAGTTCTTC

clone_size: once
j_call: TRBJ2-4
v_call: TRBV5-1
d_call: TRBD2
cdr3_aa: CASSPGSGSGRERIQYF
cdr3_nt: TGCGCCAGCAGCCCTGGGTCCGGTAGCGGGAGAGAGCGCATTCAGTACTTC

clone_size: NA
j_call: TRBJ2-7
v_call: TRBV25-1
d_call: NA
cdr3_aa: CASSEFGGVGTYEQYF
cdr3_nt: TGTGCCAGCAGTGAATTTGGAGGGGTAGGGACCTACGAGCAGTACTTC

clone_size: NA
j_call: TRBJ2-1
v_call: TRBV19
d_call: TRBD2
cdr3_aa: CASSIGGAGVLNNEQFF
cdr3_nt: TGTGCCAGTAGTATAGGGGGAGCGGGAGTCTTGAACAATGAGCAGTTCTTC

clone_size: NA
j_call: TRBJ1-2
v_call: TRBV5-6
d_call: NA
cdr3_aa: CASSLTGLGYGYTF
cdr3_nt: TGTGCCAGCAGCTTGACGGGGTTAGGCTATGGCTACACCTTC

clone_size: NA
j_call: TRBJ1-1
v_call: TRBV15
d_call: NA
cdr3_aa: CATSRDLQGPTEAFF
cdr3_nt: TGTGCCACCAGCAGAGATCTCCAGGGTCCCACTGAAGCTTTCTTT

clone_size: NA
j_call: TRBJ2-7
v_call: TRBV28
d_call: TRBD2
cdr3_aa: CASRPVVRLAGVGEQYF
cdr3_nt: TGTGCCAGCCGGCCGGTGGTCCGACTAGCGGGAGTCGGAGAGCAGTACTTC

clone_size: few
j_call: TRBJ2-2
v_call: TRBV21-1
d_call: NA
cdr3_aa: CASSKNVGPPNTGELFF
cdr3_nt: TGTGCCAGCAGCAAAAATGTGGGGCCCCCGAACACCGGGGAGCTGTTTTTT

clone_size: NA
j_call: TRBJ1-2
v_call: TRBV4-3
d_call: NA
cdr3_aa: CASSQELAVYRYGYTF
cdr3_nt: TGCGCCAGCAGCCAAGAATTGGCAGTTTATCGCTATGGCTACACCTTC

clone_size: few
j_call: TRBJ1-3
v_call: TRBV29-1
d_call: NA
cdr3_aa: CSVLVGISGNTIYF
cdr3_nt: TGCAGCGTTCTGGTAGGAATCTCTGGAAACACCATATATTTT

clone_size: NA
j_call: TRBJ2-4
v_call: TRBV5-1
d_call: TRBD1
cdr3_aa: CASSPGQTLAKNIQYF
cdr3_nt: TGCGCCAGCAGCCCGGGACAGACTCTAGCCAAAAACATTCAGTACTTC

clone_size: NA
j_call: TRBJ1-3
v_call: TRBV4-1
d_call: NA
cdr3_aa: CASSQDERSGNTIYF
cdr3_nt: TGCGCCAGCAGCCAAGACGAACGCTCTGGAAACACCATATATTTT

clone_size: NA
j_call: TRBJ2-3
v_call: TRBV27
d_call: TRBD2
cdr3_aa: CASSFGASGDTDTQYF
cdr3_nt: TGTGCCAGCAGTTTTGGGGCTAGCGGGGACACAGATACGCAGTATTTT

clone_size: few
j_call: TRBJ2-7
v_call: TRBV5-1
d_call: NA
cdr3_aa: CASSPTVSRDEQYF
cdr3_nt: TGCGCCAGCAGCCCTACAGTGTCGAGGGACGAGCAGTACTTC

clone_size: many
j_call: TRBJ2-5
v_call: TRBV2
d_call: NA
cdr3_aa: CASSYKETQYF
cdr3_nt: TGTGCCAGCAGCTACAAAGAGACCCAGTACTTC

clone_size: NA
j_call: TRBJ1-1
v_call: TRBV15
d_call: NA
cdr3_aa: CATSRALGAEAFF
cdr3_nt: TGTGCCACCAGCAGGGCTCTCGGCGCTGAAGCTTTCTTT

clone_size: few
j_call: TRBJ2-2
v_call: TRBV29-1
d_call: TRBD2
cdr3_aa: CSGSSGGNTGELFF
cdr3_nt: TGCAGCGGAAGTAGCGGGGGCAACACCGGGGAGCTGTTTTTT

clone_size: NA
j_call: TRBJ2-7
v_call: TRBV13
d_call: NA
cdr3_aa: CASSSRLWQGGYEQYF
cdr3_nt: TGTGCCAGCAGCTCCCGCCTTTGGCAGGGGGGTTACGAGCAGTACTTC

clone_size: NA
j_call: TRBJ2-5
v_call: TRBV20-1
d_call: NA
cdr3_aa: CSARSRETQYF
cdr3_nt: TGCAGTGCTAGGTCCCGGGAGACCCAGTACTTC

clone_size: NA
j_call: TRBJ1-1
v_call: TRBV19
d_call: NA
cdr3_aa: CASSIVRGGTEAFF
cdr3_nt: TGTGCCAGTAGTATCGTCCGAGGTGGCACTGAAGCTTTCTTT

clone_size: NA
j_call: TRBJ1-4
v_call: TRBV15
d_call: NA
cdr3_aa: CATSRGEEKLFF
cdr3_nt: TGTGCCACCAGCCGCGGGGAGGAAAAACTGTTTTTT

clone_size: NA
j_call: TRBJ1-1
v_call: TRBV7-9
d_call: TRBD1
cdr3_aa: CASSRGQSNTEAFF
cdr3_nt: TGTGCCAGCAGCCGGGGACAGTCGAACACTGAAGCTTTCTTT

clone_size: NA
j_call: TRBJ2-3
v_call: TRBV5-1
d_call: NA
cdr3_aa: CASSLLPSGGPDTQYF
cdr3_nt: TGCGCCAGCAGCTTGTTACCGAGCGGAGGCCCAGATACGCAGTATTTT

clone_size: NA
j_call: TRBJ2-6
v_call: TRBV30
d_call: TRBD2
cdr3_aa: CAWTGGEAYSGANVLTF
cdr3_nt: TGTGCCTGGACGGGGGGGGAGGCCTACTCTGGGGCCAACGTCCTGACTTTC

clone_size: NA
j_call: TRBJ2-1
v_call: TRBV14
d_call: NA
cdr3_aa: CASSPLERDEQFF
cdr3_nt: TGTGCCAGCAGCCCGCTGGAGAGGGATGAGCAGTTCTTC

clone_size: few
j_call: TRBJ2-3
v_call: TRBV5-6
d_call: NA
cdr3_aa: CASTSPGHTDTQYF
cdr3_nt: TGTGCCAGCACCTCTCCCGGGCACACAGATACGCAGTATTTT

clone_size: NA
j_call: TRBJ1-1
v_call: TRBV18
d_call: NA
cdr3_aa: CASSPQPTGANTEAFF
cdr3_nt: TGTGCCAGCTCACCTCAGCCGACAGGAGCTAACACTGAAGCTTTCTTT

clone_size: NA
j_call: TRBJ2-1
v_call: TRBV7-8
d_call: TRBD2
cdr3_aa: CASSLRLAGSYNEQFF
cdr3_nt: TGTGCCAGCAGCTTAAGGCTAGCGGGGTCCTACAATGAGCAGTTCTTC

clone_size: NA
j_call: TRBJ1-1
v_call: TRBV15
d_call: NA
cdr3_aa: CATSRDQLNTEAFF
cdr3_nt: TGTGCCACCAGCAGAGACCAGCTGAACACTGAAGCTTTCTTT

clone_size: NA
j_call: TRBJ2-5
v_call: TRBV7-3
d_call: NA
cdr3_aa: CASSLQETQYF
cdr3_nt: TGTGCCAGCAGCTTACAAGAGACCCAGTACTTC

clone_size: NA
j_call: TRBJ2-1
v_call: TRBV29-1
d_call: NA
cdr3_aa: CSVDRGALSNEQFF
cdr3_nt: TGCAGCGTTGATCGGGGGGCTCTTAGCAATGAGCAGTTCTTC

clone_size: NA
j_call: TRBJ1-3
v_call: TRBV6-6
d_call: TRBD1
cdr3_aa: CASRGRGQGNTIYF
cdr3_nt: TGTGCCAGCAGAGGCAGGGGGCAGGGAAACACCATATATTTT

clone_size: NA
j_call: TRBJ2-2
v_call: TRBV7-2
d_call: TRBD1
cdr3_aa: CASSSTGVNTGELFF
cdr3_nt: TGTGCCAGCAGTTCAACAGGGGTCAACACCGGGGAGCTGTTTTTT

clone_size: few
j_call: TRBJ2-2
v_call: TRBV7-2
d_call: TRBD1
cdr3_aa: CASSPQGATNTGELFF
cdr3_nt: TGTGCCAGCAGCCCACAGGGGGCTACGAACACCGGGGAGCTGTTTTTT

clone_size: few
j_call: TRBJ2-7
v_call: TRBV4-1
d_call: NA
cdr3_aa: CASSQVLLVDEQYF
cdr3_nt: TGCGCCAGCAGCCAAGTGTTACTAGTTGACGAGCAGTACTTC

clone_size: NA
j_call: TRBJ1-2
v_call: TRBV30
d_call: NA
cdr3_aa: CAWTWLNYGYTF
cdr3_nt: TGTGCCTGGACCTGGTTGAACTATGGCTACACCTTC

clone_size: NA
j_call: TRBJ1-4
v_call: TRBV5-1
d_call: TRBD1
cdr3_aa: CASSGGTGEKLFF
cdr3_nt: TGCGCCAGCAGCGGCGGGACAGGCGAAAAACTGTTTTTT

clone_size: NA
j_call: TRBJ1-1
v_call: TRBV7-9
d_call: NA
cdr3_aa: CASSLGIGGRPTEAFF
cdr3_nt: TGTGCCAGCAGCTTAGGTATCGGGGGGAGGCCCACTGAAGCTTTCTTT

clone_size: few
j_call: TRBJ2-3
v_call: TRBV4-1
d_call: NA
cdr3_aa: CASSQEGTGQTQYF
cdr3_nt: TGCGCCAGCAGCCAAGAAGGTACAGGACAAACGCAGTATTTT

clone_size: NA
j_call: TRBJ1-5
v_call: TRBV30
d_call: NA
cdr3_aa: CAWASVGDQPQHF
cdr3_nt: TGTGCCTGGGCAAGCGTGGGGGATCAGCCCCAGCATTTT

clone_size: NA
j_call: TRBJ2-5
v_call: TRBV5-4
d_call: NA
cdr3_aa: CASSPGGFQETQYF
cdr3_nt: TGTGCCAGCAGCCCGGGGGGCTTCCAAGAGACCCAGTACTTC

clone_size: NA
j_call: TRBJ2-5
v_call: TRBV28
d_call: TRBD2
cdr3_aa: CASSSPGLAEETQYF
cdr3_nt: TGTGCCAGCAGTTCCCCGGGACTAGCGGAAGAGACCCAGTACTTC

clone_size: NA
j_call: TRBJ2-6
v_call: TRBV19
d_call: NA
cdr3_aa: CASSIVRRSGANVLTF
cdr3_nt: TGTGCCAGTAGTATAGTAAGGCGCTCTGGGGCCAACGTCCTGACTTTC

clone_size: NA
j_call: TRBJ1-4
v_call: TRBV5-1
d_call: NA
cdr3_aa: CASKRSEATNEKLFF
cdr3_nt: TGCGCCAGCAAACGGTCCGAGGCAACTAATGAAAAACTGTTTTTT

clone_size: NA
j_call: TRBJ2-7
v_call: TRBV30
d_call: TRBD1
cdr3_aa: CAWSYKGTVTRTGSRQYF
cdr3_nt: TGTGCCTGGAGTTACAAAGGGACAGTTACTAGAACTGGGTCGCGACAGTACTTC

clone_size: NA
j_call: TRBJ2-1
v_call: TRBV7-9
d_call: NA
cdr3_aa: CASSHNEQFF
cdr3_nt: TGTGCCAGCAGCCACAATGAGCAGTTCTTC

clone_size: NA
j_call: TRBJ2-4
v_call: TRBV5-8
d_call: TRBD1
cdr3_aa: CASSRDRARNIQYF
cdr3_nt: TGTGCCAGCAGCCGGGACAGGGCAAGGAACATTCAGTACTTC

clone_size: NA
j_call: TRBJ2-5
v_call: TRBV4-3
d_call: TRBD2
cdr3_aa: CASSQELAGGSYQETQYF
cdr3_nt: TGCGCCAGCAGCCAAGAGCTAGCGGGCGGGTCCTATCAAGAGACCCAGTACTTC

clone_size: NA
j_call: TRBJ1-2
v_call: TRBV5-1
d_call: NA
cdr3_aa: CASSPDRHYGYTF
cdr3_nt: TGCGCCAGCAGCCCGGACAGACACTATGGCTACACCTTC